This TCR beta chain was documented in a study of early T cells in non-severe SARS-CoV-2 infection. Study information: The authors sequenced bulk RNA from unsorted whole blood, leaving chains unpaired.

Study-wide findings and caveats: CD4 and private specificities were missed by VDJdb matching, which favored anti-spike CD8 responses.

CDR3 size: 15 residues. Germline V gives CDR1 LNHDA, CDR2 SQIVND (reference sequence). The V end was cut by 1 base, the J end by 3 bases, with 13 bases between. This clonotype was found many times. The antigen is not known. Attachment of unique molecular identifiers was made to individual cDNA molecules. TCRdb processed the 5' RACE reads anew with MiXCR; each CDR3 protein has one entry. The sample records some 48,000 distinct CDR3 sequences, 6.5% to 9.5% being singletons. The source is an adult who was a healthcare worker with PCR-confirmed SARS-CoV-2 infection or an uninfected control (not recorded which). Sequencing used whole blood. The V gene is TRBV19, the J gene TRBJ2-7; either TRBD1 or TRBD2 may fit D (5 bases each). The CDR3 loop is CASSIAGTVDYEQYF. As DNA, the CDR3 is TGTGCCAGTAGTATAGCCGGGACCGTCGACTACGAGCAGTACTTC.